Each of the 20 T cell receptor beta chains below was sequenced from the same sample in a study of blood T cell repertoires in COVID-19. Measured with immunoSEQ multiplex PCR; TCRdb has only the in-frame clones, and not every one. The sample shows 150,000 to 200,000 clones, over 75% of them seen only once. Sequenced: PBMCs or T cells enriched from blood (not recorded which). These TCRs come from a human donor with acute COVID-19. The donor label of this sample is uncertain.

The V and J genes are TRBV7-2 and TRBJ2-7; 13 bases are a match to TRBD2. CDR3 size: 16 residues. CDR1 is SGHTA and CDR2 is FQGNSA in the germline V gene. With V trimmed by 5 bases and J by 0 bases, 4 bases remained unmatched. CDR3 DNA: TGTGCCAGCAGCCCCCGACTAGCGGGGGGCTCCTACGAGCAGTACTTC. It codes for CASSPRLAGGSYEQYF.

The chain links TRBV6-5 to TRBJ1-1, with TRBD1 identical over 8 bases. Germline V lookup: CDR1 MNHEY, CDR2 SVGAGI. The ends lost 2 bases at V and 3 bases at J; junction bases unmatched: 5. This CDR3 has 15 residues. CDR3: CASSYGGTGDTEAFF. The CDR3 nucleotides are TGTGCCAGCAGTTACGGCGGGACAGGTGACACTGAAGCTTTCTTT.

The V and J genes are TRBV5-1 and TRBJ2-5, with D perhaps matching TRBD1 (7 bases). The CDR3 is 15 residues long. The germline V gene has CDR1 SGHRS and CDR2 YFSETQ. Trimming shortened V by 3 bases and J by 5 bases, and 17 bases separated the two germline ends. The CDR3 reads CASSSQGEVGETQYF. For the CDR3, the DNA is TGCGCCAGCAGCTCTCAGGGGGAGGTTGGGGAGACCCAGTACTTC. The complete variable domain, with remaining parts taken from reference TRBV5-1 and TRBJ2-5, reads KAGVTQTPRYLIKTRGQQVTLSCSPISGHRSVSWYQQTPGQGLQFLFEYFSETQRNKGNFPGRFSGRQFSNSRSEMNVSTLELGDSALYLCASSSQGEVGETQYFGPGTRLLVL.

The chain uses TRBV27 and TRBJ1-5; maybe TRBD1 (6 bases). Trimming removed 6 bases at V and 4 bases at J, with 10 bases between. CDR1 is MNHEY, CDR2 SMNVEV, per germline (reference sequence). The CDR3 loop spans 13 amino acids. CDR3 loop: CASRRTVNQPQHF. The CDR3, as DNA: TGTGCCAGCAGGAGGACAGTAAATCAGCCCCAGCATTTT.

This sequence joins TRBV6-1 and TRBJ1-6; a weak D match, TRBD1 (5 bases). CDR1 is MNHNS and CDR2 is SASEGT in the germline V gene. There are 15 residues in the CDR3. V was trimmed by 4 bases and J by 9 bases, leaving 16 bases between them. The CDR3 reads CASSGTDTAGSPLHF. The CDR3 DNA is TGTGCCAGCAGTGGGACGGACACGGCCGGTTCACCCCTCCACTTT.

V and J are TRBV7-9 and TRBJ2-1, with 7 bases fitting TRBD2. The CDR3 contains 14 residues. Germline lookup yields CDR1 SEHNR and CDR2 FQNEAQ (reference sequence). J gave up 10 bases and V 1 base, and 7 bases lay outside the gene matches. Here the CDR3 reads CASSLEGKAGEQFF. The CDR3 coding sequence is TGTGCCAGCAGCTTAGAAGGGAAAGCGGGGGAGCAGTTCTTC.

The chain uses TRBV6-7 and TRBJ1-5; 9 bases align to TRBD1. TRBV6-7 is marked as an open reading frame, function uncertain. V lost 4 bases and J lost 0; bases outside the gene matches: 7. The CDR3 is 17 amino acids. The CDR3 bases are TGTGCCAGCAGTTTCGGGGACAGGGAAGATAGCAATCAGCCCCAGCATTTT. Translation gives CASSFGDREDSNQPQHF.

CDR3 protein: CASSHQTDIYEQYF. The DNA of the CDR3 is TGTGCCAGCAGCCATCAAACAGATATCTACGAGCAGTACTTC. The V call is TRBV11-1, the J call TRBJ2-7, with D uncertain. CDR3 length: 14 residues. Germline V gene lookup returns CDR1 SGHAT and CDR2 FQDESV (reference sequence). Trimming removed 5 bases at V and 3 bases at J, with 14 bases between.

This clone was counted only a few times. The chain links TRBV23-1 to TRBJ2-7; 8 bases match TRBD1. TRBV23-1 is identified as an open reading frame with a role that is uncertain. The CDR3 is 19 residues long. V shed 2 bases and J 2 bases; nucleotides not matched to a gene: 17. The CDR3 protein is CASSQPPGQDKRAPYEQYF. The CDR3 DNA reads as TGCGCCAGCAGTCAACCTCCGGGACAGGATAAACGGGCCCCCTACGAGCAGTACTTC.

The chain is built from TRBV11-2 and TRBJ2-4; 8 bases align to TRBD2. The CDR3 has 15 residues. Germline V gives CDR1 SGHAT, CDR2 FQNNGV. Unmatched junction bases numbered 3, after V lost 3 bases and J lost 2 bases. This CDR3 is CASSFSGAPKNIQYF. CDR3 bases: TGTGCCAGCAGCTTTAGCGGGGCTCCCAAAAACATTCAGTACTTC.

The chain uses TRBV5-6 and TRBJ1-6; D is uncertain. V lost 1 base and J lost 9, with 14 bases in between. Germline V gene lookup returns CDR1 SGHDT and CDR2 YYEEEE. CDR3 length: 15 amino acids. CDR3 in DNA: TGTGCCAGCAGCTTGTATGTTGAGGGATCTTCACCCCTCCACTTT. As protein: CASSLYVEGSSPLHF.

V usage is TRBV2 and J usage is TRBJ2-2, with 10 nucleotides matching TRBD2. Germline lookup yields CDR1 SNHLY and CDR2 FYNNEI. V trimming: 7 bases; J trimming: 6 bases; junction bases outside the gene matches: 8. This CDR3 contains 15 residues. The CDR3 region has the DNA TGTGCCAGCATCACCAGCGGGGGGGCGGCCGGGGAGCTGTTTTTT. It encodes CASITSGGAAGELFF.

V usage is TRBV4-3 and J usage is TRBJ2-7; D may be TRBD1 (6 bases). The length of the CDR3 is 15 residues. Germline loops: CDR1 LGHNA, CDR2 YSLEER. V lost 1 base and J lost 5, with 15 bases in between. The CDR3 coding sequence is TGCGCCAGCAGCCAAGGAATTAACAGGGAAGACGAGCAGTACTTC. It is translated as CASSQGINREDEQYF.

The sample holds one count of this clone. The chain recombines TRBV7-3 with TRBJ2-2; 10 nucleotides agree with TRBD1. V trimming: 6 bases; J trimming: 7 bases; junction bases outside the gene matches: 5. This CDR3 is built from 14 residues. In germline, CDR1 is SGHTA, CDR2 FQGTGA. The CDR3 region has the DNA TGTGCCAGCAGTCGGGACAGGGGTTTCGGGGAGCTGTTTTTT. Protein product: CASSRDRGFGELFF.

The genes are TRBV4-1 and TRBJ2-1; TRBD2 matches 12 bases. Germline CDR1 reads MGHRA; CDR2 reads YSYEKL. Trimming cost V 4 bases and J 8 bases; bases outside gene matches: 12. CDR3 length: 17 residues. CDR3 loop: CASSRRLLAGGRDEQFF. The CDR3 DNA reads TGCGCCAGCAGCCGCCGGCTCCTAGCGGGGGGGCGGGATGAGCAGTTCTTC.

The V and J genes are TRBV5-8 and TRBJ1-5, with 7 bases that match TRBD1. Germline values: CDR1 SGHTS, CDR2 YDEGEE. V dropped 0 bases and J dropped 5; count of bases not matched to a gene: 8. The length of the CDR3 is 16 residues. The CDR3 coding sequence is TGTGCCAGCAGCTTGGCCCACAGGGGATTTCATCAGCCCCAGCATTTT. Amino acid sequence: CASSLAHRGFHQPQHF.

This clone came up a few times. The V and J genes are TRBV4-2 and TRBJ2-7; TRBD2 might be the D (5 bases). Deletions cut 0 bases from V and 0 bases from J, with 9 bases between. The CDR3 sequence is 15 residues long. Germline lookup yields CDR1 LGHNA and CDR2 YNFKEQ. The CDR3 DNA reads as TGTGCCAGCAGCCAAGACACTAGGAGCTCCTACGAGCAGTACTTC. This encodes CASSQDTRSSYEQYF.

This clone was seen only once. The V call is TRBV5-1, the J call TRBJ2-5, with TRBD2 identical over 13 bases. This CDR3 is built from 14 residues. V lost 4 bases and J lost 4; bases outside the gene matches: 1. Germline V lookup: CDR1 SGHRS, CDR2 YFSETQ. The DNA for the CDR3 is TGCGCCAGCAGCACTAGCGGGGGGGCAGAGACCCAGTACTTC. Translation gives CASSTSGGAETQYF.

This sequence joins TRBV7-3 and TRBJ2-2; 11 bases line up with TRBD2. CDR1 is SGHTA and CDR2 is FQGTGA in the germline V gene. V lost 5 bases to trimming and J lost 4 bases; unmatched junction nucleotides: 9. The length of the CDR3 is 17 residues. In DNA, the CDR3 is TGTGCCAGCAGCCCCATAGCGGGGGGGGCGAGCACCGGGGAGCTGTTTTTT. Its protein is CASSPIAGGASTGELFF.

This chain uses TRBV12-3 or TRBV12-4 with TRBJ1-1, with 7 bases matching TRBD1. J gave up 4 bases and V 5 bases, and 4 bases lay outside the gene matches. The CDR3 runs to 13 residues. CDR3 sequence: CASSVTGSTEAFF. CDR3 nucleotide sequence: TGTGCCAGCAGTGTGACAGGGAGCACTGAAGCTTTCTTT.